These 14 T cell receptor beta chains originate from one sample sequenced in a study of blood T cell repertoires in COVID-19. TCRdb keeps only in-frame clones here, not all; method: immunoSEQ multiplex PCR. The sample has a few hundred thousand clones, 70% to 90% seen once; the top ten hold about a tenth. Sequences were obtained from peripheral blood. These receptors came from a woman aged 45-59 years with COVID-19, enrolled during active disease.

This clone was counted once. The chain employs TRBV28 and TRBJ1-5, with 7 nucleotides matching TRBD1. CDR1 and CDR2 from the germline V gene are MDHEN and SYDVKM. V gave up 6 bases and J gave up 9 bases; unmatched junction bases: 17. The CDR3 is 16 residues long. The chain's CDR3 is CASRGYEGALGGPQHF. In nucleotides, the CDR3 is TGTGCCAGCAGGGGCTATGAGGGGGCGCTGGGGGGGCCCCAGCATTTT.

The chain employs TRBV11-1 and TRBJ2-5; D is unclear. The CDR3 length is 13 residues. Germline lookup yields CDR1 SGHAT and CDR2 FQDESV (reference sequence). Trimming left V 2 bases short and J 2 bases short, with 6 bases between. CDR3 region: CASSLNLQETQYF. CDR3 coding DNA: TGTGCCAGCAGCTTAAATCTGCAAGAGACCCAGTACTTC.

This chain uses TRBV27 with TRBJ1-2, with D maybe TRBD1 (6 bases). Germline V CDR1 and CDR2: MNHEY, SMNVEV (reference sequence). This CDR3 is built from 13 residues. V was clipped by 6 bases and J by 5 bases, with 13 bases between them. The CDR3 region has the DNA TGTGCCAGCAGATCAGTACAGGGTTATGGCTACACCTTC. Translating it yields CASRSVQGYGYTF.

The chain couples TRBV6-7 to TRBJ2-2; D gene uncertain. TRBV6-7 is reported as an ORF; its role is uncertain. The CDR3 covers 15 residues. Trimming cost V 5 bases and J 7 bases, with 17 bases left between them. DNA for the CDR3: TGTGCCAGCAGTCCTATCGGCAGGCCCGTCGGGGAGCTGTTTTTT. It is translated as CASSPIGRPVGELFF.

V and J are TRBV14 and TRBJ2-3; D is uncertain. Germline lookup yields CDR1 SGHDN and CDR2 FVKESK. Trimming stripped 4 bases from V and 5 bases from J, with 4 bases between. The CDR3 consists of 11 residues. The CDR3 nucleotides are TGTGCCAGCAGCCCAGGAGATACGCAGTATTTT. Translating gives CASSPGDTQYF.

The CDR3 nucleotides are TGTGCCAGCAGCTTAGCTGTTACAGGGGCAAATGAAAAACTGTTTTTT. It encodes CASSLAVTGANEKLFF. This sequence joins TRBV7-8 and TRBJ1-4, with 7 bases matching TRBD1. Germline V gene sequence: CDR1 SGHVS, CDR2 FQNEAQ. V was clipped by 0 bases and J by 5 bases; unmatched bases: 6. The CDR3 is made up of 16 amino acids.

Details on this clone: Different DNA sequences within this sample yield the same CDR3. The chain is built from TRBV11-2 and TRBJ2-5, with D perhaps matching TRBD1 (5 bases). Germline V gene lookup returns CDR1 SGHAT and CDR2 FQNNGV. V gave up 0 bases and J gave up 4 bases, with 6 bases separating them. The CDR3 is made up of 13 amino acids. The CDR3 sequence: CASSLDRGETQYF. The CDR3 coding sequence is TGTGCCAGCAGCTTAGATAGGGGAGAGACCCAGTACTTC.

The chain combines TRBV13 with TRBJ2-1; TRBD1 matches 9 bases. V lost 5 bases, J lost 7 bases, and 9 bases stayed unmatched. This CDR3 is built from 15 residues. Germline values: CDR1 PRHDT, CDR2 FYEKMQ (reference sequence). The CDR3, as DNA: TGTGCCAGCAGCGACATAACAGGGGGCAAGAATGAGCAGTTCTTC. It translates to CASSDITGGKNEQFF.

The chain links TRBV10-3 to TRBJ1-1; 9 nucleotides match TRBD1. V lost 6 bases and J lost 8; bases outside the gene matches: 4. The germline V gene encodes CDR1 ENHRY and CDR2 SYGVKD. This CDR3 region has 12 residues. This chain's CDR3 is CAIRPGTGEAFF. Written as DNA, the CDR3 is TGTGCCATCAGACCTGGGACAGGGGAAGCTTTCTTT.

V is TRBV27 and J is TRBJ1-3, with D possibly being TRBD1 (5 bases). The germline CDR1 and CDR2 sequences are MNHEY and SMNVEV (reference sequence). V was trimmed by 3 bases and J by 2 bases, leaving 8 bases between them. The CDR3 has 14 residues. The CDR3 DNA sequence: TGTGCCAGCAGTTTTTCCAGGGCTGGAAACACCATATATTTT. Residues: CASSFSRAGNTIYF.

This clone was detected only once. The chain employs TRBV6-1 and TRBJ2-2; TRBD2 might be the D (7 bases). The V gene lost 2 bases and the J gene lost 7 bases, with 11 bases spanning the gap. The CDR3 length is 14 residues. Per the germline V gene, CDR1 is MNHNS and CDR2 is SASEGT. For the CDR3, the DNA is TGTGCCAGCAGTGAAAGGGGGGGGTACGGGGAGCTGTTTTTT. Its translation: CASSERGGYGELFF.

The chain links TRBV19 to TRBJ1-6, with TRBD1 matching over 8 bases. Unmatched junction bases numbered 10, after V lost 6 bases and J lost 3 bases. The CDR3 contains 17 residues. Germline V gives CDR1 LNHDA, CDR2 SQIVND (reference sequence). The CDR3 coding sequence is TGTGCCAGTAGACCAACGGGACAGGAGATCTATAATTCACCCCTCCACTTT. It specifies CASRPTGQEIYNSPLHF.

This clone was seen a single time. The CDR3 DNA is TGTGCCAGTAGTATAGGGGACAGATCCTACAATGAGCAGTTCTTC. Amino acids: CASSIGDRSYNEQFF. The rearrangement uses TRBV19 and TRBJ2-1; the match to TRBD1 covers 7 bases. CDR1 is LNHDA and CDR2 is SQIVND in the germline V gene (reference sequence). V shed 1 base, J shed 1 base, and the junction held 1 base outside the gene matches. The CDR3 spans 15 residues.

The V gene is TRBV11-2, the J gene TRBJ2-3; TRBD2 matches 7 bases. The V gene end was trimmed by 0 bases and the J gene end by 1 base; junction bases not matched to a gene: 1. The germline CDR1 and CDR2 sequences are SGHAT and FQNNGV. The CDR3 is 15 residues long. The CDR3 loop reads CASSLDGRGTDTQYF. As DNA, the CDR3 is TGTGCCAGCAGCTTAGATGGGAGGGGCACAGATACGCAGTATTTT.